The source of this TCR beta chain is a study of blood T cell repertoires in COVID-19 (dated by TCRdb to the early 2020s). As for the study more broadly: Collaborator samples came from the United States, Italy and Spain and covered acute and convalescent phases of COVID-19. The repertoires were made available in a free public database intended to serve as a resource for research on the immune response to SARS-CoV-2. The samples were drawn from the first 160 participants of the ongoing ImmuneRACE study and from some 1,300 subjects provided by 6 global collaborators. Deeply sampled blood TCRbeta repertoires from subjects exposed to, actively infected with, or recovered from COVID-19 were included in the dataset. Where HLA class I and class II types were available, the types were taken from metadata supplied by the sample provider, not from assay-based typing. The material from the prospective study consisted of cDNA or gDNA derived from T cells, B-cell-depleted T cells, or PBMCs. The sample metadata nearly always contained a de-identified subject ID, COVID-19 status, age in years and sex.

The immunoSEQ Assay, a bias-controlled multiplex PCR, was used to amplify TCRbeta CDR3 regions from genomic DNA. The study's processing was this. Nucleated cell counts per sample were estimated from amplification of reference gene primers within the assay. Sequence reads were collapsed and filtered to measure the absolute abundance of every unique TCRbeta CDR3 rearrangement. For each sample, productive Simpson clonality was calculated as the square root of Simpson's diversity index across productive rearrangements. TCRdb re-hosts the immuneACCESS table, in-frame sequences only. Its copies lack some clones; in the studies checked, an unresolved V gene accounts for under half of them, and the cause for the rest is not known. V, J and clone size reflect that table, while D and trimming were determined from the DNA. This sample holds around 200,000 clones; more than 75% were observed only once. The top ten constitute about 2.6% of the sample.

For CDR1 and CDR2, the germline V gene lists SGHDT and YYEEEE. Trimming takes 3 bases from V and 6 bases from J, and the germline ends sit 12 bases apart. CDR3 length: 14 amino acids, cysteine to phenylalanine. Kept here is only the CDR3 DNA, which spans 42 bases and is read in frame from base 1. The investigation overall reported the following: Clinical and demographic metadata were provided uncurated, with the amount varying by source and participant.

To note about this clone: The target of this receptor is not known. Base qualities are not provided; no much larger clone lies one nucleotide away.

Collaborating institutions collected whole blood in K2EDTA tubes following their own protocols. For TCRbeta analysis, collaborators shipped samples in one of three forms: frozen whole blood, isolated PBMCs, or DNA extracted from either of those sample types. This TCR was recovered from a man aged 40-49 years with active or convalescent COVID-19. The chain is assembled from TRBV5-6 and TRBJ2-2, with a tentative D gene TRBD1 over 7 matching bases. The sequenced material came from peripheral blood. CDR3 sequence: CASSSLRGAGELFF. The nucleotide sequence reads TGTGCCAGCAGCTCCCTCAGGGGGGCCGGGGAGCTGTTTTTT.